One and the same sample provided the 22 T cell receptor beta chains below, sequenced in a study of T-cell reconstitution after alpha-beta-depleted transplantation in children. As it was prepared, the TCRbeta library received unique molecular identifiers. TCRdb reprocessed the PCR reads with MiXCR, giving one entry per CDR3 protein. The sample contains around 380,000 distinct CDR3 sequences, about a tenth of which appear only once. The source material was PBMCs from the stem cell graft donor, sampled from the stem cell graft. The receptors stem from a human donor who donated a stem cell graft to a child with acute myeloid leukemia.

Of note for this clonotype: At one of its ends the junction is not consistent with the germline gene, which may arise from a read error. The genes are TRBV11-2 and TRBJ2-5, with D unclear. This CDR3 is 11 amino acids long. CDR1 is SGHAT, CDR2 FQNNGV, per germline. The CDR3 loop is CSSSLDWTQYF. The CDR3 DNA reads TGTTCCAGCAGCTTAGACTGGACCCAGTACTTC.

At least ten counts were recorded for this clonotype. The chain recombines TRBV7-8 with TRBJ2-7, with D possibly matching TRBD2 (6 bases). The CDR3 has 16 residues. Per the germline V gene, CDR1 is SGHVS and CDR2 is FQNEAQ. Trimming removed 4 bases at V and 0 bases at J, with 16 bases between. CDR3 sequence: CASSSRVSGLSYEQYF. In DNA, the CDR3 is TGTGCCAGCAGCTCGAGGGTTAGCGGCCTCTCCTACGAGCAGTACTTC.

The V gene is TRBV7-9, the J gene TRBJ2-3; weak D call: TRBD1 (5 bases). This CDR3 is 14 amino acids long. Germline CDR1 and CDR2: SEHNR and FQNEAQ (reference sequence). V lost 0 bases, J lost 5 bases, and 9 bases lay in between. The DNA for the CDR3 is TGTGCCAGCAGCTTAGCAGGGGTGCTAGATACGCAGTATTTT. Translation: CASSLAGVLDTQYF.

The V and J genes are TRBV12-3 or TRBV12-4 and TRBJ2-7, with D possibly matching TRBD2 (6 bases). The CDR3 runs to 14 residues. V was shortened by 3 bases and J by 2 bases, with 11 bases between the two germline ends. In nucleotides, the CDR3 is TGTGCCAGCAGTTTCTCCGGGAGCCCCTACGAGCAGTACTTC. Protein: CASSFSGSPYEQYF.

This clonotype came up a few times. V usage is TRBV5-6 and J usage is TRBJ2-5; 7 nucleotides match TRBD1. From germline, CDR1 is SGHDT and CDR2 YYEEEE. The V and J ends lost 6 bases and 1 base, in that order; junction bases with no gene match: 6. This CDR3 region has 14 residues. CDR3 sequence (DNA): TGTGCCAGCAATCAACAGGGGCTCCAAGAGACCCAGTACTTC. Protein sequence: CASNQQGLQETQYF.

This clonotype was found a few times. V is TRBV29-1 and J is TRBJ2-3, with 7 bases aligning to TRBD2. The CDR3 spans 12 residues. Trimming cost V 6 bases and J 6 bases; bases outside gene matches: 6. The germline CDR1 and CDR2 sequences are SQVTM and ANQGSEA. For the CDR3, the DNA is TGCAGCGTAGCGGGGTTGGTGGATACGCAGTATTTT. Amino acids: CSVAGLVDTQYF.

This clonotype showed up many times. V usage is TRBV7-2 and J usage is TRBJ2-2; 11 nucleotides agree with TRBD2. This CDR3 comprises 15 residues. The V and J ends lost 5 bases and 5 bases, in that order; junction bases with no gene match: 4. Germline lookup yields CDR1 SGHTA and CDR2 FQGNSA. In DNA, the CDR3 is TGTGCCAGCAGCCGGACTAGCGGGCAGACCGGGGAGCTGTTTTTT. Residues: CASSRTSGQTGELFF.

This clonotype was seen repeatedly, ten times or more. J is TRBJ2-5 and V is TRBV5-1; D ambiguous. The CDR3 runs to 12 residues. V was shortened by 5 bases and J by 5 bases, with 10 bases between the two germline ends. CDR1 SGHRS and CDR2 YFSETQ come from the germline V gene. CDR3 bases: TGCGCCAGCAGTTTTGTGGGGGAGACCCAGTACTTC. Its translation: CASSFVGETQYF.

The V call is TRBV3-1, the J call TRBJ2-2; D is unclear. The germline V gene has CDR1 LGHDT and CDR2 YNNKEL (reference sequence). V gave up 0 bases and J gave up 6 bases, with 2 bases separating them. This CDR3 has 12 residues. CDR3 DNA: TGTGCCAGCAGCCAAGAGGCCGGGGAGCTGTTTTTT. This translates into CASSQEAGELFF.

The rearrangement links TRBV5-1 to TRBJ2-1, with TRBD2 identical over 11 bases. Germline lookup yields CDR1 SGHRS and CDR2 YFSETQ. The CDR3 is made up of 16 amino acids. Trimming cost V 3 bases and J 5 bases; bases outside gene matches: 7. The DNA for the CDR3 is TGCGCCAGCAGCTGGACTCTAGCGGGGGGACACAATGAGCAGTTCTTC. This sequence encodes CASSWTLAGGHNEQFF.

Ten or more counts support this clonotype. The gene calls are TRBV7-8 and TRBJ2-5, with 9 bases identical to TRBD1. Germline V CDR1 and CDR2: SGHVS, FQNEAQ. V lost 3 bases, J lost 5 bases, and 7 bases stayed unmatched. The CDR3 is 15 residues long. CDR3 protein: CASSLGQGGRETQYF. The CDR3 bases are TGTGCCAGCAGCTTGGGACAGGGTGGCAGGGAGACCCAGTACTTC.

The rearrangement uses TRBV5-5 and TRBJ2-2; perhaps TRBD2 as D (5 bases). CDR3 length: 13 residues. CDR1 is SGHKS and CDR2 is YYEKEE in the germline V gene (reference sequence). Between the trimmed V and J ends, which lost 3 bases and 7 bases, there was a span of 10 bases. In DNA form, the CDR3 reads TGTGCCAGCAGCTCCGGACTGAGCGGGGAGCTGTTTTTT. Its protein product is CASSSGLSGELFF.

This clonotype has ten or more counts. The CDR3 protein is CATSRVLAALNEKLFF. CDR3 DNA: TGTGCCACCAGCAGAGTTTTGGCGGCCCTTAATGAAAAACTGTTTTTT. The chain has TRBV15 and TRBJ1-4; no firm D call. CDR1 and CDR2 (germline): LNHNV, YYDKDF (reference sequence). The V and J ends lost 1 base and 4 bases respectively, with 13 bases between them. This CDR3 has 16 amino acids.

This clonotype was observed a few times. V and J are TRBV19 and TRBJ1-1; 11 bases are shared with TRBD1. Trimming removed 7 bases from V and 3 bases from J; junction bases left unmatched: 4. The CDR3 totals 14 residues. Germline V gene sequence: CDR1 LNHDA, CDR2 SQIVND (reference sequence). The DNA for the CDR3 is TGTGCCAGTACCCCGGACAGGGGGCACACTGAAGCTTTCTTT. This encodes CASTPDRGHTEAFF.

This chain uses TRBV4-1 with TRBJ2-6, with TRBD2 matching over 7 bases. The CDR3 loop spans 18 amino acids. Germline CDR1 and CDR2: MGHRA and YSYEKL. V lost 2 bases to trimming and J lost 0 bases; unmatched junction nucleotides: 7. The CDR3 DNA follows: TGCGCCAGCAGCCAACCGAGCGGGGCTCGCTCTGGGGCCAACGTCCTGACTTTC. Amino acids: CASSQPSGARSGANVLTF.

J is TRBJ2-1 and V is TRBV20-1, with D hard to call. This CDR3 has 14 amino acids. V was pared by 6 bases and J by 8 bases, with 20 bases between. CDR1 is DFQATT, CDR2 SNEGSKA, per germline (reference sequence). CDR3 in DNA: TGCAGTGCCGTGCGATGGGGTCGCGTCGATGAGCAGTTCTTC. Translating gives CSAVRWGRVDEQFF.

This clonotype came up a few times. The chain recombines TRBV7-2 with TRBJ2-6; 12 bases fit TRBD2. Germline V gene data show CDR1 as SGHTA and CDR2 as FQGNSA. This CDR3 spans 17 amino acids. V shed 4 bases, J shed 2 bases, and the junction held 3 bases outside the gene matches. The CDR3 region has the DNA TGTGCCAGCAGCTCCCGACTAGCGGGGGCTGGGGCCAACGTCCTGACTTTC. Encoded protein: CASSSRLAGAGANVLTF.

The chain carries TRBV20-1 and TRBJ1-6; 7 nucleotides align to TRBD1. V lost 2 bases to trimming and J lost 0 bases; unmatched junction nucleotides: 4. Looked up from germline, CDR1 is DFQATT and CDR2 is SNEGSKA (reference sequence). This CDR3 has 16 amino acids. The chain's CDR3 is CSARPGQSSYNSPLHF. In DNA, the CDR3 is TGCAGTGCTAGACCGGGACAGAGCTCCTATAATTCACCCCTCCACTTT.

The V gene is TRBV5-1, the J gene TRBJ2-7, with D possibly TRBD2 on 5 matching bases. V was shortened by 1 base and J by 0 bases, with 8 bases between the two germline ends. CDR3 size: 14 residues. The germline gives CDR1 SGHRS, CDR2 YFSETQ. Here the CDR3 reads CASSLTSSSYEQYV. The CDR3 DNA follows: TGCGCCAGCAGCTTGACTAGTAGCTCCTACGAGCAGTACGTC.

This clonotype showed up many times. This chain connects TRBV20-1 to TRBJ2-1; 16 bases are a match to TRBD2. V shed 5 bases, J shed 0 bases, and the junction held 10 bases outside the gene matches. The CDR3 has 19 amino acids. Germline V gives CDR1 DFQATT, CDR2 SNEGSKA (reference sequence). Here the CDR3 DNA reads TGCAGTGCTGGGGGGGGACTAGCGGGGGGGACGAGCTCCTACAATGAGCAGTTCTTC. This encodes CSAGGGLAGGTSSYNEQFF.

This chain uses TRBV6-1 with TRBJ2-5; possibly TRBD1 or TRBD2 for D (5 bases each). V lost 6 bases and J lost 4, with 18 bases in between. This CDR3 is 15 amino acids long. Germline V gene data show CDR1 as MNHNS and CDR2 as SASEGT. The CDR3 spells CASRRQLTGLETQYF. The DNA of the CDR3 is TGTGCCAGCAGGCGACAGCTGACGGGATTAGAGACCCAGTACTTC.

The J gene is TRBJ1-3, the V gene TRBV7-9, with D possibly TRBD1 on 5 matching bases. Germline loops: CDR1 SEHNR, CDR2 FQNEAQ (reference sequence). The CDR3 consists of 15 residues. Trimming left V 4 bases short and J 4 bases short, with 14 bases between. The CDR3 sequence: CASSSRPGWGNTIYF. As DNA, the CDR3 is TGTGCCAGCAGCTCCCGTCCAGGGTGGGGAAACACCATATATTTT.